Reported below is one T cell receptor beta chain. The CDR3 contains 15 residues. CDR1 MGHRA and CDR2 YSYEKL come from the germline V gene. V lost 4 bases, J lost 0 bases, and 5 bases stayed unmatched. The entry originates in a study of blood T cell repertoires in COVID-19. Study-level background: The United States, Italy and Spain provided the acute and convalescent COVID-19 samples.

Original processing methods: Reference gene primer amplification gave nucleated cell count estimates. Using immunoSEQ multiplex PCR, the repertoire was profiled, and TCRdb retains in-frame clones only, with some absent. V and J calls and clone size are as listed in that table; D and trimming were resolved from the DNA. The sample has approximately 34,000 clones; more than 85% are singletons. The receptor comes from a man aged 55-75 years with acute or convalescent COVID-19. The chain carries TRBV4-1 and TRBJ1-1; 7 nucleotides agree with TRBD1. Sequencing was performed on peripheral blood. The CDR3 spells CASSPLTGLNTEAFF. For the CDR3, the DNA is TGCGCCAGCAGCCCACTGACAGGGTTGAACACTGAAGCTTTCTTT.